The T cell receptor (beta chain) described here comes from a study of control samples from healthy donors and cancer patients (dated by TCRdb to the early 2020s). Library preparation was by the immunoSEQ multiplex PCR assay. TCRdb stores this immuneACCESS table with in-frame sequences only. Part of the clones is absent; in the studies checked, under half of the shortfall reflects unresolved V genes, and no reason is known for the rest. The sample has 150,000 to 200,000 clones on record, approximately 86% of them singletons. Less than 2% of the sample is held by the ten biggest clonotypes. On this clone: The target of this receptor is not known. No much larger clone exists at a distance of one base, and base qualities are not known.

CDR1 and CDR2 were assigned from the germline V gene as SGHAT and FQNNGV. The CDR3, from cysteine to phenylalanine, totals 13 residues. CDR3 DNA is the only sequence kept; it has 39 bases, read in frame from the first base. Trimming leaves V shorter by 5 bases and J shorter by 7 bases, with the junction holding 6 bases beyond the gene matches. The clonotype was recovered from a man aged 18 to 30 in good health. The chain employs TRBV11-2 and TRBJ2-5; 8 of the junction bases match TRBD1. The specimen was blood. CDR3 protein: CASSPGGAGTQYF. The DNA reads as follows: TGTGCCAGCAGCCCAGGGGGCGCGGGGACCCAGTACTTC.